These 16 T cell receptor beta chains were all obtained from the same sample, sequenced in a study of tumor-infiltrating lymphocytes in primary liver carcinoma. Researchers drew blood RNA from unsorted whole blood and extracted germline DNA as well. Constant-region priming of 500 to 550 ng total RNA yielded TCR beta cDNA. Employing slightly modified ARM-PCR, three nested multiplex PCR rounds were run, and these gave rise to the TCR beta libraries. The first two PCR rounds used TRBV1-TRBV30 primers with a Cbeta primer, around 10 cycles each. TCRdb analysed the multiplex PCR reads with MiXCR anew, one entry per CDR3 protein. In the table there are almost 200,000 distinct CDR3 sequences, less than 75% of which are singletons. Input material: peripheral blood. The origin of the receptors is a woman aged 60-75 years with primary liver carcinoma and hepatitis B virus infection.

About this clonotype: Compared with germline, one end of the junction differs, possibly owing to a read error. The gene calls are TRBV11-3 and TRBJ2-3; D is possibly TRBD1 or TRBD2 (6 bases each). The CDR3 covers 13 residues. Germline V gives CDR1 SGHNT, CDR2 YENEEA. CDR3: CASNFGRTDTQYF. The CDR3 DNA is TGTGCCAGCAACTTTGGGAGGACAGATACGCAATATTTC.

The chain recombines TRBV5-5 with TRBJ1-1; tentative D call: TRBD1 (6 bases). Looked up from germline, CDR1 is SGHKS and CDR2 is YYEKEE (reference sequence). The CDR3 is 17 amino acids. V was shortened by 3 bases and J by 4 bases, with 22 bases between the two germline ends. CDR3 residues: CASSSGDTGISCTEAFF. DNA for the CDR3: TGTGCCAGCAGCTCCGGGGACACAGGGATTTCTTGCACTGAAGCTTTCTTT.

Remarks on this clonotype: The CDR3 ends on some other residue instead of the conserved phenylalanine or tryptophan, so this is likely a read error. J is TRBJ2-1 and V is TRBV11-2, with D possibly called TRBD1 or TRBD2 (5 bases each). The V end lost 6 bases, the J end lost 3 bases, and 15 bases lay between the germline ends. Germline V CDR1 and CDR2: SGHAT, FQNNGV. The length of the CDR3 is 15 residues. For the CDR3, the DNA is TGTGCCAGCAGTACGGGGCGTAGGTACTACAATGAGCAGTTCTTA. Translated, it gives CASSTGRRYYNEQFL.

This clonotype has a handful of counts. Germline is not matched at one junction end, which may reflect a read error. The genes are TRBV11-3 and TRBJ1-5; D is uncertain. Germline V gene data show CDR1 as SGHNT and CDR2 as YENEEA. The CDR3 loop spans 13 amino acids. DNA of the CDR3: TGTGCCAGCAGTCCCAGGCCGAATCAGCCACAGCATTTT. This sequence encodes CASSPRPNQPQHF.

Comment on this clonotype: As the CDR3 is not closed by the conserved phenylalanine or tryptophan, this likely results from a read error. This rearrangement joins TRBV5-5 to TRBJ2-2, with 7 nucleotides matching TRBD1. The V gene end was trimmed by 1 base and the J gene end by 0 bases; junction bases not matched to a gene: 6. Germline CDR1 reads SGHKS; CDR2 reads YYEKEE (reference sequence). This CDR3 is 17 amino acids long. The CDR3 DNA sequence: TGTGCCAGCAGCTTGCGCCGGACAGGCGCGAACACCGGGGAGCTGTTTTAT. This translates into CASSLRRTGANTGELFY.

A word on this clonotype: Since a much larger clone is just one base distant, this may be a read error. The chain carries TRBV5-4 and TRBJ1-6, with TRBD1 matching over 7 bases. The junction had 7 bases not matched to a gene; V was cut back by 3 bases and J by 4 bases. Per the germline V gene, CDR1 is SGHNT and CDR2 is YYREEE (reference sequence). This CDR3 has 16 residues. The CDR3 sequence is CASSSWTGLYNSPLHF. The DNA of the CDR3 is TGTGCCAGCAGCTCGTGGACAGGACTTTATAATTCACCCCTCCACTTT.

In this sample, this clonotype turned up once. At one of its ends the junction is not consistent with the germline gene, which may arise from a read error. The chain has TRBV5-1 and TRBJ2-1, with TRBD2 matching over 9 bases. This CDR3 has 16 amino acids. Germline CDR1 and CDR2: SGHRS and YFSETQ. CDR3 protein: CTSSLIAGVSYNEQFF. The CDR3 DNA reads TGCACCAGCAGCTTAATAGCGGGAGTGTCCTACAATGAGCAGTTCTTC.

The chain's CDR3 is CASSPFGETKNIQYF. The CDR3 region has the DNA TGCGCCAGCAGCCCCTTCGGGGAAACCAAAAACATTCAGTACTTC. The rearrangement links TRBV4-1 to TRBJ2-4; TRBD2 might be the D (5 bases). The CDR3 is 15 amino acids. In germline, CDR1 is MGHRA, CDR2 YSYEKL. V gave up 4 bases and J gave up 2 bases, with 12 bases separating them.

On this clonotype itself: A read error may explain this, as a much larger clone is one base away. The V and J genes are TRBV6-5 and TRBJ1-5, with 7 bases fitting TRBD1. The germline V gene encodes CDR1 MNHEY and CDR2 SVGAGI. The CDR3 totals 15 residues. Trimming took 5 bases from V and 6 from J; bases not matched to a gene: 10. The CDR3 loop is CASSTGQVNGQPQHF. The CDR3 DNA is TGTGCCAGCAGTACTGGACAGGTTAATGGTCAGCCCCAGCATTTT.

In the case of this clonotype: Relative to the germline gene, one junction end is altered; a read error may explain this. This chain links TRBV28 with TRBJ2-7; the D gene is possibly TRBD1 (6 bases). This CDR3 is 15 amino acids long. Germline V gene lookup returns CDR1 MDHEN and CDR2 SYDVKM. In DNA form, the CDR3 reads TGTGCCAACGGCTTTTTGGGGACACCCAATTACGAACAGTATTTC. It yields the protein CANGFLGTPNYEQYF.

A remark on this clonotype: A read error may explain this, as a much larger clone is one base away. V and J are TRBV11-3 and TRBJ1-1, with D possibly matching TRBD1 (6 bases). The CDR3 has 16 residues. Germline loops: CDR1 SGHNT, CDR2 YENEEA. CDR3 sequence: CVSSPEGGLMNTEAFF. Written as DNA, the CDR3 is TGTGTCAGCAGCCCGGAGGGGGGGTTAATGAACACTGAAGCTTTCTTT.

This chain links TRBV11-2 with TRBJ2-3; D is unclear. The CDR3 runs 11 residues. Trimming removed 5 bases from V and 12 bases from J, with 12 bases in between. Looked up from germline, CDR1 is SGHAT and CDR2 is FQNNGV. CDR3 in DNA: TGTGCCAGCAGCAGGCAAGATATACAGTATTTT. Amino acid sequence: CASSRQDIQYF.

The rearrangement uses TRBV11-3 and TRBJ2-7, with 9 bases identical to TRBD1. Germline CDR1 SGHNT, CDR2 YENEEA. J lost 6 bases, V lost 5 bases, and 8 bases had no gene match. CDR3 length: 14 amino acids. DNA of the CDR3: TGTGCCAGCAGCCGGACAGGGGCTGCTAGCGAGCAGTACTTC. It specifies CASSRTGAASEQYF.

The chain couples TRBV5-6 to TRBJ1-1; maybe TRBD1 (6 bases). Per germline, CDR1 SGHDT and CDR2 YYEEEE. This CDR3 spans 14 amino acids. V gave up 4 bases and J gave up 10 bases, with 20 bases separating them. The CDR3 reads CASSVTGGLGGAFF. The CDR3 bases are TGTGCCAGCAGCGTGACGGGGGGGCTTGGTGGAGCTTTCTTT.

The rearrangement links TRBV6-5 to TRBJ1-2; D possibly corresponds to TRBD1 (5 bases). Germline CDR1 and CDR2: MNHEY and SVGAGI. The CDR3 covers 13 residues. CDR3 sequence: CVGSYGTNCGYTF. The DNA of the CDR3 is TGTGTCGGCAGTTACGGGACTAATTGTGGCTACACCTTC.

This clonotype has just a few counts. The chain carries TRBV5-6 and TRBJ2-1; the match to TRBD2 covers 15 bases. Germline V gives CDR1 SGHDT, CDR2 YYEEEE. The V and J ends lost 4 bases and 7 bases, in that order; junction bases with no gene match: 3. The CDR3 consists of 15 residues. CDR3 DNA sequence: TGTGCCAGCAGCCAGGGGACTAGCGGGAGGAATGAGCAGTTCTTC. This translates into CASSQGTSGRNEQFF.